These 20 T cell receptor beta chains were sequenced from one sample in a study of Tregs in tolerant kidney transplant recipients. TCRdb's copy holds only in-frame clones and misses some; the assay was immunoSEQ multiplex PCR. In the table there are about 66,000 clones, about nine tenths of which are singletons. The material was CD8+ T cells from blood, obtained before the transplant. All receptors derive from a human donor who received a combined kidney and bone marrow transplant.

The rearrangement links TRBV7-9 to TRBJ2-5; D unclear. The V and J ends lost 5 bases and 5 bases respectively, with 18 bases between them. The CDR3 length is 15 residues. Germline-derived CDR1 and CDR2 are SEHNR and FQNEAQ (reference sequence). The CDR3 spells CASSPVAPRFETQYF. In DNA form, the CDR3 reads TGTGCCAGCAGCCCGGTGGCTCCCAGGTTTGAGACCCAGTACTTC.

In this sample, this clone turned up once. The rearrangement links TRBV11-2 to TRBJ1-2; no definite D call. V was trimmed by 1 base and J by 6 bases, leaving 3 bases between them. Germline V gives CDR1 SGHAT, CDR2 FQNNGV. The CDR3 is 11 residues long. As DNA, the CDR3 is TGTGCCAGCAGCTTAGGCGATGGCTACACCTTC. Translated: CASSLGDGYTF.

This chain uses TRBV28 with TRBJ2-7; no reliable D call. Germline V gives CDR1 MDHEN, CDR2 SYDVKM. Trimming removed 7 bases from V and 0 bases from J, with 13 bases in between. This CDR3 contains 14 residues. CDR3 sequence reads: CASTPSETSYEQYF. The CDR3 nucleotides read TGTGCCAGCACCCCAAGCGAGACCTCCTACGAGCAGTACTTC.

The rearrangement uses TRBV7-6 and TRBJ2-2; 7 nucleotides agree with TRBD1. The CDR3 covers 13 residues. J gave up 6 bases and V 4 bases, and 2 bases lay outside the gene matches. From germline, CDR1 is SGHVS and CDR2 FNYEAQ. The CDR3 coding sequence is TGTGCCAGCAGCTCTCAGGGGGCCGGGGAGCTGTTTTTT. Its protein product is CASSSQGAGELFF.

DNA of the CDR3: TGTGCCAGCATCGACACTAGAAAGAACACTGAAGCTTTCTTT. Protein sequence: CASIDTRKNTEAFF. The rearrangement uses TRBV27 and TRBJ1-1, with no clear D. The V end was cut by 7 bases, the J end by 1 base, with 13 bases between. The germline V gene has CDR1 MNHEY and CDR2 SMNVEV (reference sequence). This CDR3 spans 14 amino acids.

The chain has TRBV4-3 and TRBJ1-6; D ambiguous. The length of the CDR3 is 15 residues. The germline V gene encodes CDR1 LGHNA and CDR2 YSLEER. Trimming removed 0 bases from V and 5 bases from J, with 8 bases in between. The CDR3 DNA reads TGCGCCAGCAGCCAAGATGAACGGGATAATTCACCCCTCCACTTT. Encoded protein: CASSQDERDNSPLHF.

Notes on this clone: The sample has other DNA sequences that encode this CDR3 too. The CDR3 DNA sequence: TGTGCCAGCAGCCCAGGGGGAGCTAGCACAGATACGCAGTATTTT. It codes for CASSPGGASTDTQYF. The chain combines TRBV9 with TRBJ2-3; TRBD1 matches at 7 bases. The CDR3 is made up of 15 amino acids. Germline CDR1 reads SGDLS; CDR2 reads YYNGEE. V trimming: 4 bases; J trimming: 0 bases; junction bases outside the gene matches: 5.

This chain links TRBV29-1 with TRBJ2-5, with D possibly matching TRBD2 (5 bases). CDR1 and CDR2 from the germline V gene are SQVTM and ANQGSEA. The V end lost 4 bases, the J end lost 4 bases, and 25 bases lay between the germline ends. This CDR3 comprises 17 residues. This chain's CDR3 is CSVVGFLGGLLLETQYF. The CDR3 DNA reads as TGCAGCGTTGTTGGTTTCCTTGGCGGGCTCTTATTAGAGACCCAGTACTTC. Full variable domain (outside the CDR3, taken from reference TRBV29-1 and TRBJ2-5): SAVISQKPSRDICQRGTSLTIQCQVDSQVTMMFWYRQQPGQSLTLIATANQGSEATYESGFVIDKFPISRPNLTFSTLTVSNMSPEDSSIYLCSVVGFLGGLLLETQYFGPGTRLLVL.

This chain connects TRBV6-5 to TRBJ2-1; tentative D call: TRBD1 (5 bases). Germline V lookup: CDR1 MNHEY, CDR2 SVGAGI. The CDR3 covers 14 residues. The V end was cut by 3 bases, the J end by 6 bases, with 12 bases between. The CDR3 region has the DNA TGTGCCAGCAGTTATATGGGGCCTAGCAATGAGCAGTTCTTC. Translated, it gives CASSYMGPSNEQFF.

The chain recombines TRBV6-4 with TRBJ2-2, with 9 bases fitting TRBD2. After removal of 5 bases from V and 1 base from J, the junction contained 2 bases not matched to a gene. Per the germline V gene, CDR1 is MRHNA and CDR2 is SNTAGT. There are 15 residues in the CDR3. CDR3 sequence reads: CASSSTSGNTGELFF. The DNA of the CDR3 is TGTGCCAGCAGTTCGACTAGCGGGAACACCGGGGAGCTGTTTTTT.

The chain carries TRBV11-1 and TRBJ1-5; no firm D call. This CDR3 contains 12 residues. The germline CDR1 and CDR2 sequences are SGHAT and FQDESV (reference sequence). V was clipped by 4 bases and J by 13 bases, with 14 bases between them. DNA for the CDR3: TGTGCCAGCAGCTCCGCCGACGGGGAGCAGCATTTT. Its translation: CASSSADGEQHF.

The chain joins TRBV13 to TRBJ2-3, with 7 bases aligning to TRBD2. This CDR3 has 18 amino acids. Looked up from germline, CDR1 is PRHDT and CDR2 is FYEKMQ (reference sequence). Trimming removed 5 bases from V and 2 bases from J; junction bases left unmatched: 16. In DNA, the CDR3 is TGTGCCAGCAGCCTTGGAGGGGAGGGCGGGATCGTCACAGATACGCAGTATTTT. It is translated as CASSLGGEGGIVTDTQYF.

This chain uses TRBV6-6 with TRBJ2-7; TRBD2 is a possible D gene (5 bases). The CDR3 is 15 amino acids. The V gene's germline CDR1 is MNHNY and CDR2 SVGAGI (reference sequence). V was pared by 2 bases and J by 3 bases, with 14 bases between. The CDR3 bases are TGTGCCAGCAGTTACGCAACTGGACTCTTCTACGAGCAGTACTTC. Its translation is CASSYATGLFYEQYF.

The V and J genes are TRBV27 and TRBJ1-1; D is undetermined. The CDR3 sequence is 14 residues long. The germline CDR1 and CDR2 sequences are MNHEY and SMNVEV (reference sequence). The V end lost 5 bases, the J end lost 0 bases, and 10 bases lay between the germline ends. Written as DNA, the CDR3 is TGTGCCAGCAGTGCCGGGTCCTTGAACACTGAAGCTTTCTTT. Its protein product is CASSAGSLNTEAFF.

The DNA of the CDR3 is TGCAGTGCTCTTGGAGACGAGCAGTACTTC. Translating it yields CSALGDEQYF. The V and J genes are TRBV20-1 and TRBJ2-7; unclear D gene. Germline CDR1 is DFQATT and CDR2 is SNEGSKA (reference sequence). V shed 5 bases and J shed 5 bases, with 7 bases lying between them. The CDR3 has 10 residues.

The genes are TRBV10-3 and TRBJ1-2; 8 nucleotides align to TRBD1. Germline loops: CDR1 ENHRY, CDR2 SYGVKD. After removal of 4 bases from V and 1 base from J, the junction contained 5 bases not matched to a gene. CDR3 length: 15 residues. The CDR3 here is CAISGAGGDNYGYTF. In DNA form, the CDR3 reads TGTGCCATCAGTGGGGCAGGGGGCGATAACTATGGCTACACCTTC.

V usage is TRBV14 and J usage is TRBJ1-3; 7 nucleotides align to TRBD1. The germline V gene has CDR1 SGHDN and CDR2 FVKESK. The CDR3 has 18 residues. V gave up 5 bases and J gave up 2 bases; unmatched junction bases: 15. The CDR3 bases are TGTGCCAGCAGCGTACGACAGGGTTGGGAGACGGCTGGAAACACCATATATTTT. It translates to CASSVRQGWETAGNTIYF. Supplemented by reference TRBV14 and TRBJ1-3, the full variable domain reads EAGVTQFPSHSVIEKGQTVTLRCDPISGHDNLYWYRRVMGKEIKFLLHFVKESKQDESGMPNNRFLAERTGGTYSTLKVQPAELEDSGVYFCASSVRQGWETAGNTIYFGEGSWLTVV.

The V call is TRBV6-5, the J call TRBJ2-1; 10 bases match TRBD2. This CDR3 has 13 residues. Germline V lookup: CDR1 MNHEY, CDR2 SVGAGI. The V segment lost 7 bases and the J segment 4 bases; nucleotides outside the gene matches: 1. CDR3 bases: TGTGCCAGCAATAGCGGGGGGTACAATGAGCAGTTCTTC. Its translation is CASNSGGYNEQFF.

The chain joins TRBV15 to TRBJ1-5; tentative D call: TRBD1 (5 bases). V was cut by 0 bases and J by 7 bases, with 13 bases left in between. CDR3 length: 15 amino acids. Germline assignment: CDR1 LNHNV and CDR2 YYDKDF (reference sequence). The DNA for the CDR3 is TGTGCCACCAGCAGAGATCGGGGAGGGACGCAGCCCCAGCATTTT. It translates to CATSRDRGGTQPQHF.

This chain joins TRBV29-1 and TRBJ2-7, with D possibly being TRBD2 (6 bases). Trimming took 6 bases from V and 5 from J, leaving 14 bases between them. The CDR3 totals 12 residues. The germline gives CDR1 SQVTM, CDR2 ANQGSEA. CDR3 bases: TGCAGCGTAACGAGGGGAGGTAACGAGCAGTACTTC. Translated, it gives CSVTRGGNEQYF.